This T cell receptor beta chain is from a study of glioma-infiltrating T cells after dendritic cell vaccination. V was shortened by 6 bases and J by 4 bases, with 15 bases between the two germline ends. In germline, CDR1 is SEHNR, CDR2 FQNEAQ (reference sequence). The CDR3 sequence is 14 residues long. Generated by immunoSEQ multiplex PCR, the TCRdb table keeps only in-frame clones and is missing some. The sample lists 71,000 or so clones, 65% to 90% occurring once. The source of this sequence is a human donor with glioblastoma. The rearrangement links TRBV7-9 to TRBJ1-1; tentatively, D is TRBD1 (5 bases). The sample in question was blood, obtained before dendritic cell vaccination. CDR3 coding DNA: TGTGCCAGCAGTCCCGACGCCGGGGGCACTGAAGCTTTCTTT. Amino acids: CASSPDAGGTEAFF. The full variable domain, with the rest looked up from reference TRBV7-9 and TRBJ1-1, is DTGVSQNPRHKITKRGQNVTFRCDPISEHNRLYWYRQTLGQGPEFLTYFQNEAQLEKSRLLSDRFSAERPKGSFSTLEIQRTEQGDSAMYLCASSPDAGGTEAFFGQGTRLTVV.